Detailed here is one TCR beta chain. Assay: immunoSEQ multiplex PCR; the TCRdb copy retains only in-frame clones and omits some. The sample lists just over 40,000 clones; more than 85% were seen once. Through week 26, nivolumab 3 mg/kg IV was given weeks 1, 4, 7, 10, then biweekly. This record belongs to a study of ipilimumab plus nivolumab after autologous stem cell transplantation. The receptor was derived from a male donor with multiple myeloma. This specimen consisted of PBMCs, obtained in a trial of ipilimumab plus nivolumab as post-transplant consolidation.

The CDR3 region is CASLGTRPYEQYF. The DNA for the CDR3 is TGTGCCAGCCTGGGAACCCGCCCCTACGAGCAGTACTTC. V is TRBV28 and J is TRBJ2-7; D not resolved. Trimming removed 8 bases at V and 2 bases at J, with 13 bases between. The CDR3 loop spans 13 amino acids. Germline lookup yields CDR1 MDHEN and CDR2 SYDVKM.